A selection of T cell receptor beta chains follows, all from one sample in a study of shared clonotypes between healthy human individuals. Sequenced by immunoSEQ multiplex PCR; TCRdb stores in-frame clones only, minus some. The sample lists around 940,000 clones; less than 85% were seen once. Sample: memory CD4+ T cells sorted from blood. The receptor set was obtained from a man aged 18-30 years in good health. CDR3s include the opening cysteine and the closing phenylalanine or tryptophan. Each record gives: clone size, V gene, J gene, D gene, CDR3 protein, CDR3 DNA. D genes are given only for firm matches. The size field is filled for only some rows; it gives once, few, many or a size class.

>-|TRBV5-1|TRBJ1-2|TRBD1
CASSLAGTANYGYTF
TGCGCCAGCAGCTTGGCGGGGACAGCCAACTATGGCTACACCTTC
>-|TRBV28|TRBJ2-3|-
CASTPSGWDSDTDTQYF
TGTGCCAGCACTCCCTCGGGGTGGGACTCCGACACAGATACGCAGTATTTT
>few|TRBV10-3|TRBJ2-3|-
CAISEGGPRGDTQYF
TGTGCCATCAGTGAGGGGGGTCCCCGGGGAGATACGCAGTATTTT
>few|TRBV7-2|TRBJ2-1|TRBD2
CASSPRAGGYNEQFF
TGTGCCAGCAGCCCCCGTGCGGGAGGGTACAATGAGCAGTTCTTC
>few|TRBV7-9|TRBJ2-3|-
CASSSRTGTDTQYF
TGTGCCAGCAGCTCCCGGACAGGCACAGATACGCAGTATTTT
>-|TRBV5-1|TRBJ2-2|-
CASSRGQGGTGELFF
TGCGCCAGCAGCCGAGGACAAGGGGGCACCGGGGAGCTGTTTTTT
>-|TRBV9|TRBJ2-3|TRBD2
CASPLIEREDSTDTQYF
TGTGCCAGCCCATTAATCGAACGGGAGGACAGCACAGATACGCAGTATTTT
>-|TRBV5-1|TRBJ1-2|TRBD1
CASSRDGDRGLEGYTF
TGCGCCAGCAGCCGAGATGGGGACAGGGGGCTTGAGGGCTACACCTTC
>-|TRBV10-3|TRBJ1-1|-
CAISVKGPNTEAFF
TGTGCCATCAGTGTTAAGGGGCCGAACACTGAAGCTTTCTTT
>-|TRBV10-2|TRBJ1-3|-
CASSAGVSGNTIYF
TGCGCCAGCAGTGCGGGAGTCTCTGGAAACACCATATATTTT
>many|TRBV19|TRBJ2-3|-
CASTSRRGASTDTQYF
TGTGCCAGTACTTCCCGGAGGGGGGCGAGCACAGATACGCAGTATTTT
>few|TRBV6-5|TRBJ2-3|-
CASSLRGGTDTQYF
TGTGCCAGCAGTCTCAGGGGAGGGACAGATACGCAGTATTTT
>-|TRBV4-1|TRBJ2-5|-
CASSQGPQVQETQYF
TGCGCCAGCAGCCAAGGCCCACAGGTCCAAGAGACCCAGTACTTC
>-|TRBV11-3|TRBJ2-7|TRBD1
CASSLGTGAYEQYF
TGTGCCAGCAGCTTAGGGACAGGGGCCTACGAGCAGTACTTC
>-|TRBV28|TRBJ1-1|-
CASREVTEAFF
TGTGCCAGCAGAGAGGTCACTGAAGCTTTCTTT
>-|TRBV6-1|TRBJ1-6|-
CASRLGSPLHF
TGTGCCAGCAGGCTAGGGTCACCCCTCCACTTT
>-|TRBV7-3|TRBJ2-2|-
CASSPDGQMNTGELFF
TGTGCCAGCAGCCCAGACGGACAGATGAACACCGGGGAGCTGTTTTTT
>-|TRBV9|TRBJ2-2|-
CASSPWVGGGPVGELFF
TGTGCCAGCAGCCCCTGGGTAGGGGGAGGGCCTGTCGGGGAGCTGTTTTTT
>-|TRBV19|TRBJ1-2|-
CASSPGAGNYGYTF
TGTGCCAGTAGCCCCGGGGCAGGAAACTATGGCTACACCTTC
>-|TRBV15|TRBJ2-7|-
CATSRRGSYEQYF
TGTGCCACCAGCAGACGCGGATCCTACGAGCAGTACTTC
>-|TRBV9|TRBJ2-5|TRBD2
CASSGGTSGEWETQYF
TGTGCCAGCAGCGGAGGGACTAGCGGGGAGTGGGAGACCCAGTACTTC
>-|TRBV11-2|TRBJ2-1|-
CASSLALDEQFF
TGTGCCAGCAGCTTAGCGCTGGATGAGCAGTTCTTC
>-|TRBV6-1|TRBJ2-1|-
CASVGHFSSYNEQFF
TGTGCCAGCGTTGGTCACTTTAGCTCCTACAATGAGCAGTTCTTC
>-|TRBV5-1|TRBJ2-1|-
CASSLEFEQFF
TGCGCCAGCAGCTTGGAGTTTGAGCAGTTCTTC
>-|TRBV5-1|TRBJ2-7|-
CASSLLRGSYEQYF
TGCGCCAGCAGCTTGCTCAGGGGCTCCTACGAGCAGTACTTC
>-|TRBV30|TRBJ1-2|TRBD1
CAWSRQGNLHGYTF
TGTGCCTGGAGTCGACAGGGGAATTTACATGGCTACACCTTC
>-|TRBV28|TRBJ1-2|-
CASWGRNYGYTF
TGTGCCAGCTGGGGGCGGAACTATGGCTACACCTTC
>-|TRBV2|TRBJ1-1|-
CASSEDTGLNTEAFF
TGTGCCAGCAGTGAAGATACAGGGTTGAACACTGAAGCTTTCTTT
>-|TRBV18|TRBJ1-2|-
CASSPMKGLDGYTF
TGTGCCAGCTCACCAATGAAAGGCCTTGATGGCTACACCTTC
>few|TRBV30|TRBJ2-3|-
CAYRKGSDTQYF
TGTGCCTACCGAAAGGGGTCGGATACGCAGTATTTT
>-|TRBV6-5|TRBJ2-1|TRBD2
CASSLKRESYNEQFF
TGTGCCAGCAGTCTCAAGCGGGAGTCGTACAATGAGCAGTTCTTC
>-|TRBV5-1|TRBJ2-3|TRBD1
CASSYQGASTDTQYF
TGCGCCAGCAGCTACCAGGGGGCCAGCACAGATACGCAGTATTTT